This T cell receptor (beta chain) was observed in a study of T-cell memory formation after mild COVID-19. V gave up 3 bases and J gave up 2 bases, with 12 bases separating them. This CDR3 is 15 amino acids long. The germline gives CDR1 MGHRA, CDR2 YSYEKL. MiXCR was run by TCRdb on the 5' RACE reads, yielding one entry per CDR3 protein. The sample contains 250,000 to 300,000 distinct CDR3 sequences, 8% to 9% of which appear only once. V gene TRBV4-1 combines with J gene TRBJ2-3; D could derive from TRBD1 or TRBD2 (5 bases each). This receptor was taken from a man between 18 and 35 years old who had mild COVID-19 (a few samples of this study predate the infection). Cell type and time point are not known. The material sequenced was PBMCs or a T cell subset sorted from them (not recorded which). CDR3 bases: TGCGCCAGCAGCCAGGGGACCCTTAACACAGATACGCAGTATTTT. Encoded protein: CASSQGTLNTDTQYF.